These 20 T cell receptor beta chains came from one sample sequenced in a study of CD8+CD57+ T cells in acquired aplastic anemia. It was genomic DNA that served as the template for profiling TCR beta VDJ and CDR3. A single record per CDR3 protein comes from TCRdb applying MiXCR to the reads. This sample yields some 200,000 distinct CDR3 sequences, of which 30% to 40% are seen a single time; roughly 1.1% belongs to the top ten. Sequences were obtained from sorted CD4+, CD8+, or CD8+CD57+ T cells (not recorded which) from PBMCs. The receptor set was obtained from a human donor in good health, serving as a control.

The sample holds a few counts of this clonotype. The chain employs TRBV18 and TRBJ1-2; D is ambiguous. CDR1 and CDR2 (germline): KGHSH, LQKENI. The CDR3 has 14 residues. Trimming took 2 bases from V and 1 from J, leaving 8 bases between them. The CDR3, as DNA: TGTGCCAGCTCACCAGCTCCTATTAACTATGGCTACACCTTC. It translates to CASSPAPINYGYTF.

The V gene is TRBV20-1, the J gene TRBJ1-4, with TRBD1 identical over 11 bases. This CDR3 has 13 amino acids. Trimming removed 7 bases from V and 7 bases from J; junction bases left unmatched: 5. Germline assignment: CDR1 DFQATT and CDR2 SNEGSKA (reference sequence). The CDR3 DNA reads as TGCAGTGTTGGGGGGACAGGGGGTGAAAAACTGTTTTTT. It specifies CSVGGTGGEKLFF.

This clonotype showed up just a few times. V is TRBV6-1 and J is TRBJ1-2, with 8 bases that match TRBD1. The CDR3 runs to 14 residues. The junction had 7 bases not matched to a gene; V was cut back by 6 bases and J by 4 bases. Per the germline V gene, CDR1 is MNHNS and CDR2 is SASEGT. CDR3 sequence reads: CASRGTGLLYGYTF. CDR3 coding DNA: TGTGCCAGCAGAGGGACAGGTCTACTCTATGGCTACACCTTC.

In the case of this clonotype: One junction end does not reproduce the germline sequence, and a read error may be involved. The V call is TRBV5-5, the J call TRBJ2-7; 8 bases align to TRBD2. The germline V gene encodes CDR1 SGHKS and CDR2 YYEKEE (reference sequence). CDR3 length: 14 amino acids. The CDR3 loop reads CASSLAGGGSEQYF. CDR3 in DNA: TGTGCCAGCAGTTTGGCGGGGGGCGGGAGCGAGCAGTACTTC.

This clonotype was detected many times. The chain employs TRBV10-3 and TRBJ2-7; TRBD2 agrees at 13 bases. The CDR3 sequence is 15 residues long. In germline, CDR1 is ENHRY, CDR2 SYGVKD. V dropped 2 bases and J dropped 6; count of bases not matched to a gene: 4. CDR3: CAISEGLAGVGEQYF. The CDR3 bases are TGTGCCATCAGTGAGGGACTAGCGGGGGTAGGCGAGCAGTACTTC.

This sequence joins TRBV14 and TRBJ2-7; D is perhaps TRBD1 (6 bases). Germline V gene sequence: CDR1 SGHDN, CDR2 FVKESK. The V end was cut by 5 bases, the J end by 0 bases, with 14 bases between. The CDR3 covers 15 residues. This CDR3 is CASSDGQLGSYEQYF. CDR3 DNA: TGTGCCAGCAGCGATGGACAGTTAGGCTCCTACGAGCAGTACTTC.

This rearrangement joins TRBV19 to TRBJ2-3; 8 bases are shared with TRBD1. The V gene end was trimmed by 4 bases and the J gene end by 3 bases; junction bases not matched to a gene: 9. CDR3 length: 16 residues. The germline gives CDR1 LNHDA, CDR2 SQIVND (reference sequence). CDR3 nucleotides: TGTGCCAGTAGTAGCCTCGCGACAGGGGCAACAGATACGCAGTATTTT. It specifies CASSSLATGATDTQYF.

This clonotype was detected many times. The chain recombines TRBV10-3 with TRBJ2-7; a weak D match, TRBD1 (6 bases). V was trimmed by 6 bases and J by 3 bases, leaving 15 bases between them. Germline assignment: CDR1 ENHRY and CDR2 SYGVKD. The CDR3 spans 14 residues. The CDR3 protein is CAISPRGTDYEQYF. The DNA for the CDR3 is TGTGCCATCAGCCCCAGGGGAACCGACTACGAGCAGTACTTC.

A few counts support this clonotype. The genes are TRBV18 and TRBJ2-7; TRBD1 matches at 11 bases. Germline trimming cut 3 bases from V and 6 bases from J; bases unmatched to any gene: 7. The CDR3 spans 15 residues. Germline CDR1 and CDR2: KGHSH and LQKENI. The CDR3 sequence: CASSPSIGQGAEQYF. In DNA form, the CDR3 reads TGTGCCAGCTCACCGTCGATCGGACAGGGGGCCGAGCAGTACTTC. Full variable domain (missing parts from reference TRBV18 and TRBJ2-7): NAGVMQNPRHLVRRRGQEARLRCSPMKGHSHVYWYRQLPEEGLKFMVYLQKENIIDESGMPKERFSAEFPKEGPSILRIQQVVRGDSAAYFCASSPSIGQGAEQYFGPGTRLTVT.

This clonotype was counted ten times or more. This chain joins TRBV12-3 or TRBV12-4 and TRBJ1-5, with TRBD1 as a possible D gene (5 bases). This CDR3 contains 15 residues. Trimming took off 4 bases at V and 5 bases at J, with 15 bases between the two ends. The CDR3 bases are TGTGCCAGCAGTTCCGGGACGGCGGACCATCAGCCCCAGCATTTT. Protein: CASSSGTADHQPQHF.

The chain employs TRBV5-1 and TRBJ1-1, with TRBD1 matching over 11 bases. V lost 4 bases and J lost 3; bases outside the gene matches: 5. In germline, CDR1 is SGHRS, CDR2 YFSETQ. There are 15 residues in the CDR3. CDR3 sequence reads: CASSPRTGGDTEAFF. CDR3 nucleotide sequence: TGCGCCAGCAGCCCGAGGACAGGGGGCGACACTGAAGCTTTCTTT.

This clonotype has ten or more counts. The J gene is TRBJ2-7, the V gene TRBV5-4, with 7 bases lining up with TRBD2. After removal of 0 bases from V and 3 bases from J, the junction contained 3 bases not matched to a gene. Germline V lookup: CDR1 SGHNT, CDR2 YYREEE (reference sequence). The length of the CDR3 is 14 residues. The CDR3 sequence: CASSLAGGLYEQYF. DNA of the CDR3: TGTGCCAGCAGCTTGGCGGGAGGTCTCTACGAGCAGTACTTC.

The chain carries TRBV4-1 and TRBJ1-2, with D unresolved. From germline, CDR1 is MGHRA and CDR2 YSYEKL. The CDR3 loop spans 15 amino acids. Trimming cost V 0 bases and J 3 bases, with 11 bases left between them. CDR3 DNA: TGCGCCAGCAGCCAAGAAATACCGAAATACTATGGCTACACCTTC. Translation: CASSQEIPKYYGYTF.

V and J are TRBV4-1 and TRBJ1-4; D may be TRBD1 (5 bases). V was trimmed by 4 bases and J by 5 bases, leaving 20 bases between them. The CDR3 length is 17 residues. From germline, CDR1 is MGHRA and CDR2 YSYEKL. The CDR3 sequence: CASSRQGGEGYNEKLFF. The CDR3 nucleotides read TGCGCCAGCAGCCGGCAGGGCGGGGAGGGCTACAATGAAAAACTGTTTTTT.

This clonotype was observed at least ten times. The CDR3 bases are TGTGCCAGCAGTGACGGTGACGTAAGTTCACCCCTCCACTTT. Its translation is CASSDGDVSSPLHF. The chain combines TRBV6-1 with TRBJ1-6, with D unclear. This CDR3 has 14 residues. Germline-derived CDR1 and CDR2 are MNHNS and SASEGT. The V and J ends lost 3 bases and 9 bases respectively, with 12 bases between them.

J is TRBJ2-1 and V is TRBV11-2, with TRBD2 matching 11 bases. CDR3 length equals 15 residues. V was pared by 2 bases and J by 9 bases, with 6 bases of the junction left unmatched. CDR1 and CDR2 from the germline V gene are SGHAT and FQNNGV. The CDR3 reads CASSLLAGGIGEQFF. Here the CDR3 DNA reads TGTGCCAGCAGCTTACTAGCGGGGGGCATCGGTGAGCAGTTCTTC. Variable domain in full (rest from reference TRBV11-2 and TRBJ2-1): EAGVAQSPRYKIIEKRQSVAFWCNPISGHATLYWYQQILGQGPKLLIQFQNNGVVDDSQLPKDRFSAERLKGVDSTLKIQPAKLEDSAVYLCASSLLAGGIGEQFFGPGTRLTVL.

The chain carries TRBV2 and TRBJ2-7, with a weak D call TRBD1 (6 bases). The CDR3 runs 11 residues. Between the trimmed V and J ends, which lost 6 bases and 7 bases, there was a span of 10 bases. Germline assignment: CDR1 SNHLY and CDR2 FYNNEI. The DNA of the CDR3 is TGTGCCAGCAGGACTGGGACAGAGCAGTACTTC. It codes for CASRTGTEQYF.

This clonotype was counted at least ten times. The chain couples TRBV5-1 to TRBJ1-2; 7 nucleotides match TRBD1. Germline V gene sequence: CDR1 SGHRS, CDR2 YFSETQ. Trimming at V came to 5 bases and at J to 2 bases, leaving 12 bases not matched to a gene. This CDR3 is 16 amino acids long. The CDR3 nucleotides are TGCGCCAGCAGGAATGCCTACAGGGGCCGAAACTATGGCTACACCTTC. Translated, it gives CASRNAYRGRNYGYTF.

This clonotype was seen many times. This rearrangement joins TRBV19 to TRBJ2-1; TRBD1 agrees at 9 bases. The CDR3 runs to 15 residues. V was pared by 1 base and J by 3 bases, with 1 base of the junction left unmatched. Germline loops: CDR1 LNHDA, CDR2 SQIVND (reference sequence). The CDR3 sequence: CASSIVGQGYNEQFF. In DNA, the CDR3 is TGTGCCAGTAGTATAGTGGGACAGGGCTACAATGAGCAGTTCTTC.

The CDR3 nucleotides are TGTGCCAGCAGCTTAGATGGAATCCCCCCGAAACTGTTTTTT. Protein product: CASSLDGIPPKLFF. V gene TRBV7-9 combines with J gene TRBJ1-4; D unclear. The V and J ends lost 1 base and 11 bases respectively, with 14 bases between them. The length of the CDR3 is 14 residues. Germline CDR1 SEHNR, CDR2 FQNEAQ (reference sequence).